These T cell receptor beta chains were read from a single sample in a study of cytomegalovirus exposure and HLA in healthy donors. The protocol was immunoSEQ multiplex PCR, while the TCRdb copy is restricted to in-frame clones and leaves out a portion. The table includes under 130,000 clones, 60% to 80% detected once. Sequenced: PBMCs. The origin of the receptors is a man in his fifties or sixties in good health and CMV-seropositive. Each CDR3 is given with its conserved first and last residue. Each record gives: J gene, D gene, V gene, clone size, CDR3 DNA, CDR3 protein. D genes are given only for firm matches. Where a row states a size, it is once, few, many or the class of an expanded clone; other rows omit it.

>TRBJ2-2|TRBD1|TRBV9|-
TGTGCCAGCAGCCCTCCGACAGGGTGGGAAAACACCGGGGAGCTGTTTTTT
CASSPPTGWENTGELFF
>TRBJ2-7|-|TRBV27|-
TGTGCCAGCAGTCTCCTCCCCTACGAGCAGTACTTC
CASSLLPYEQYF
>TRBJ1-4|TRBD1|TRBV6-5|once
TGTGCCAGCAGTAACAGGGGTCTTGGCGAAAAACTGTTTTTT
CASSNRGLGEKLFF
>TRBJ2-7|-|TRBV27|-
TGTGCCAGCAGTTTTAGTGGGAGTTTGGCCGAGCAGTACTTC
CASSFSGSLAEQYF
>TRBJ2-1|TRBD1|TRBV11-2|-
TGTGCCAGCAGCTTGGACAGGGTGGGGAATGAGCAGTTCTTC
CASSLDRVGNEQFF
>TRBJ2-2|-|TRBV5-1|-
TGCGCCAGCAACCGGGACTTCGTGAACACCGGGGAGCTGTTTTTT
CASNRDFVNTGELFF
>TRBJ1-2|TRBD1|TRBV28|-
TGTGCCAGCCTGACAGGGGGCAACTATGGCTACACCTTC
CASLTGGNYGYTF
>TRBJ1-5|TRBD1|TRBV30|-
TGTGCCTGGAGTCCCTCGCGGACAGGGAATAGCAATCAGCCCCAGCATTTT
CAWSPSRTGNSNQPQHF
>TRBJ1-5|-|TRBV28|-
TGTGCCAGCAGTTTCGCCAGGAATGGTAATCAGCCCCAGCATTTT
CASSFARNGNQPQHF
>TRBJ2-2|-|TRBV6-1|-
TGTGCCAGCACCGAAATGAGTCCGAACACCGGGGAGCTGTTTTTT
CASTEMSPNTGELFF
>TRBJ2-1|TRBD1|TRBV5-1|-
TGCGCCAGCAGCTTAACAGGGGCGAAGTCCTACAATGAGCAGTTCTTC
CASSLTGAKSYNEQFF
>TRBJ2-5|TRBD2|TRBV27|-
TGTGCCAGCAGTATTGGAAGACTAGCGGGAAGGGGGGAGACCCAGTACTTC
CASSIGRLAGRGETQYF
>TRBJ2-7|-|TRBV6-5|-
TGTGCCAGCAGTTACTCACAGGGCGCCGAGCAGTACTTC
CASSYSQGAEQYF
>TRBJ2-7|-|TRBV19|few
TGTGCCAGTAGTATAGGGCCGAAATACGAGCAGTACTTC
CASSIGPKYEQYF
>TRBJ1-5|-|TRBV27|-
TGTGCCAGCGGAGCGACAGGACATAATCAGCCCCAGCATTTT
CASGATGHNQPQHF
>TRBJ1-1|TRBD1|TRBV14|-
TGTGCCAGCAGCGGTAACAGGGGATCGGGAGCTTTCTTT
CASSGNRGSGAFF
>TRBJ2-6|-|TRBV29-1|-
TGCAGCGTTGAAGATCGACCCCAGGGTCACCCGGGGGCCAACGTCCTGACTTTC
CSVEDRPQGHPGANVLTF
>TRBJ2-2|-|TRBV7-3|-
TGTGCCAGCAGCTTAGTGCAGGGAGGCACCGGGGAGCTGTTTTTT
CASSLVQGGTGELFF
>TRBJ2-7|-|TRBV19|-
TGTGCCAGTAGTACCCCAGGGAACGAGCAGTACTTC
CASSTPGNEQYF
>TRBJ2-7|TRBD2|TRBV5-1|-
TGCGCCAGCAGCGGCGGGACTAGCGGGATGGCGGGATACGAGCAGTACTTC
CASSGGTSGMAGYEQYF
>TRBJ2-3|TRBD2|TRBV15|once
TGTGCCACCAGCAAGGGACTAGCCGGAGATACGCAGTATTTT
CATSKGLAGDTQYF
>TRBJ2-1|-|TRBV27|-
TGTGCCAGCAGTTTATCAGTGGGGACACCCTACAATGAGCAGTTCTTC
CASSLSVGTPYNEQFF
>TRBJ2-1|TRBD2|TRBV9|-
TGTGCCAGCAGCCCCGGCACTAGCGGGTCCTACAATGAGCAGTTCTTC
CASSPGTSGSYNEQFF
>TRBJ2-2|-|TRBV5-1|-
TGCGCCAGCAGCAGACAAGCGAACACCGGGGAGCTGTTTTTT
CASSRQANTGELFF
>TRBJ2-5|TRBD2|TRBV10-3|once
TGTGCCACCAGCGGGAGCTTGGAGACCCAGTACTTC
CATSGSLETQYF
>TRBJ2-5|-|TRBV2|-
TGTGCCGCCCTATTGGTCGATCAAGAGACCCAGTACTTC
CAALLVDQETQYF
>TRBJ1-5|TRBD1|TRBV27|-
TGTGCCAGCAGACGTGGACAGGGTGGCAATCAGCCCCAGCATTTT
CASRRGQGGNQPQHF
>TRBJ2-7|-|TRBV9|-
TGTGCCAGCAGCGTCATGCCGACAGGCCAAGAGCAGTACTTC
CASSVMPTGQEQYF
>TRBJ2-3|-|TRBV14|-
TGTGCCAGCAGCCCCCCAGGCCGGAGCACAGATACGCAGTATTTT
CASSPPGRSTDTQYF
>TRBJ2-1|TRBD1|TRBV30|-
TGTGCCTGGAGTGGGGACAGGGGCCTCTACAATGAGCAGTTCTTC
CAWSGDRGLYNEQFF
>TRBJ2-7|-|TRBV19|-
TGTGCCAGTAGTATAAATAGACTTGACTACGAGCAGTACTTC
CASSINRLDYEQYF
>TRBJ1-1|-|TRBV9|-
TGTGCCAGCATGGGCAGTATGGACACTGAAGCTTTCTTT
CASMGSMDTEAFF
>TRBJ2-7|-|TRBV11-2|-
TGTGCCAGCAGCTTAGTAGCTAGAAGAGCCTACGAGCAGTACTTC
CASSLVARRAYEQYF
>TRBJ2-3|TRBD2|TRBV18|-
TGTGCCAGCTCACCGCCGGGGGGTGCAGATACGCAGTATTTT
CASSPPGGADTQYF
>TRBJ1-4|TRBD1|TRBV19|-
TGTGCCAGTAGTATTGCCAGGGGGCGTGAAAAACTGTTTTTT
CASSIARGREKLFF
>TRBJ2-1|-|TRBV4-3|once
TGCGCCAGCAGCCTACTAGGTCTTGAGGAGCAGTTCTTC
CASSLLGLEEQFF
>TRBJ2-7|-|TRBV18|-
TGTGCCAGCTCACCACAAACGGAGGCCGACGAGCAGTACTTC
CASSPQTEADEQYF
>TRBJ2-7|-|TRBV28|-
TGTGCCAGCAGCCGCGGGACAGTCTACGAGCAGTACTTC
CASSRGTVYEQYF
>TRBJ2-1|TRBD1|TRBV5-4|-
TGTGCCAGCAGCCAGGGACAGGGGCTTTACAATGAGCAGTTCTTC
CASSQGQGLYNEQFF
>TRBJ1-5|-|TRBV2|-
TGTGCCAGCAGCCAGACAGGCAACAATCAGCCCCAGCATTTT
CASSQTGNNQPQHF
>TRBJ2-3|-|TRBV4-3|-
TGCGCCAGCAGCCAAGGGGGGGTCACAGATACGCAGTATTTT
CASSQGGVTDTQYF
>TRBJ2-1|-|TRBV29-1|-
TGCAGCGTCGACACGGTAGGCGAGCAGTTCTTC
CSVDTVGEQFF
>TRBJ1-1|TRBD1|TRBV2|-
TGTGCCAGCAGTCGACAGGGCGACACTGAAGCTTTCTTT
CASSRQGDTEAFF
>TRBJ2-1|TRBD1|TRBV9|-
TGTGCCAGCAGCCTAACCTATGGACAGGATCACAATGAGCAGTTCTTC
CASSLTYGQDHNEQFF
>TRBJ2-1|TRBD2|TRBV2|once
TGTGCCAGCAGTAAAGGACTAGCGGGAGGATCCTACAATGAGCAGTTCTTC
CASSKGLAGGSYNEQFF
>TRBJ1-6|TRBD1|TRBV7-2|-
TGTGCCAGCAGCCGTGGGGACAGGGCCAGGACCCTCCACTTT
CASSRGDRARTLHF
>TRBJ2-3|-|TRBV7-9|-
TGTGCCAGCAGCTTGTCGGGGGACAGCACAGATACGCAGTATTTT
CASSLSGDSTDTQYF
>TRBJ2-7|-|TRBV7-2|few
TGTGCCAGCAGCTTAGGAGCGGCCGGGTCCTACGAGCAGTACTTC
CASSLGAAGSYEQYF
>TRBJ2-3|TRBD2|TRBV4-2|-
TGTGCCAGCAGCCAAGACCTAGATCTGGGACTAGCGGGCACAGATACGCAGTATTTT
CASSQDLDLGLAGTDTQYF
>TRBJ2-2|TRBD2|TRBV7-6|-
TGTGCCAGCAGCGAAGGACTAGCGGGAGGGTACACCGGGGAGCTGTTTTTT
CASSEGLAGGYTGELFF
>TRBJ2-3|TRBD2|TRBV27|-
TGTGCCAGCAGTTTGACTAGCGGGAACGCAGATACGCAGTATTTT
CASSLTSGNADTQYF
>TRBJ2-1|TRBD2|TRBV7-2|-
TGTGCCAGCAGCTTATCCCGATTAGCGGGAGGCGCCTACAATGAGCAGTTCTTC
CASSLSRLAGGAYNEQFF
>TRBJ2-7|-|TRBV9|-
TGTGCCAGCAGCGTAGCCGGGGGACCCTCCTACGAGCAGTACTTC
CASSVAGGPSYEQYF